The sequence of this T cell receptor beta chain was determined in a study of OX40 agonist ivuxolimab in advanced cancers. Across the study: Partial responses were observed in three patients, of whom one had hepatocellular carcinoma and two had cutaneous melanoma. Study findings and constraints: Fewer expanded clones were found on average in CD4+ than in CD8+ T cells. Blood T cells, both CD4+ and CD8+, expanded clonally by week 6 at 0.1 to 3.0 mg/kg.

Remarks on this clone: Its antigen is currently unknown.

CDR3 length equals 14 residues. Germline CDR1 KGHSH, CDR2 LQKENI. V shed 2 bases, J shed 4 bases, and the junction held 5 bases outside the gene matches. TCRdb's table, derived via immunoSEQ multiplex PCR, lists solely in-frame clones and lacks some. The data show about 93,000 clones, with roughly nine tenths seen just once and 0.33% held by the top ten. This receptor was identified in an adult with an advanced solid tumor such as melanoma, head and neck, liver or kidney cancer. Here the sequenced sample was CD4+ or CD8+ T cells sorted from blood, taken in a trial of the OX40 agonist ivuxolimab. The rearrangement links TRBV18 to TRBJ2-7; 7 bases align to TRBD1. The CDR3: CASSPMGQSYEQYF. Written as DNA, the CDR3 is TGTGCCAGCTCACCAATGGGACAGAGTTACGAGCAGTACTTC.